This T cell receptor beta chain comes out of a study of blood T cell repertoires in COVID-19. CDR1 is LGHNA and CDR2 is YNFKEQ in the germline V gene. The CDR3 is made up of 16 amino acids. J lost 4 bases, V lost 4 bases, and 10 bases had no gene match. Original processing methods: Researchers report that nucleated cell counts were estimated from reference gene primer amplification. Sequencing was performed with immunoSEQ multiplex PCR; in TCRdb, only in-frame clones are kept and a portion is missing. Clone size and the V and J calls come from that table; the DNA yielded D and trimming. Here the sample spans about 130,000 clones, over 75% being singletons.

Sequencing was done on a sample of peripheral blood. This sequence joins TRBV4-2 and TRBJ1-2, with TRBD1 matching over 9 bases. This TCR came from an elderly woman with acute or convalescent COVID-19. Here the CDR3 reads CASSRETPTGGYGYTF. CDR3 in DNA: TGTGCCAGCAGCCGCGAGACTCCGACAGGGGGCTATGGCTACACCTTC.